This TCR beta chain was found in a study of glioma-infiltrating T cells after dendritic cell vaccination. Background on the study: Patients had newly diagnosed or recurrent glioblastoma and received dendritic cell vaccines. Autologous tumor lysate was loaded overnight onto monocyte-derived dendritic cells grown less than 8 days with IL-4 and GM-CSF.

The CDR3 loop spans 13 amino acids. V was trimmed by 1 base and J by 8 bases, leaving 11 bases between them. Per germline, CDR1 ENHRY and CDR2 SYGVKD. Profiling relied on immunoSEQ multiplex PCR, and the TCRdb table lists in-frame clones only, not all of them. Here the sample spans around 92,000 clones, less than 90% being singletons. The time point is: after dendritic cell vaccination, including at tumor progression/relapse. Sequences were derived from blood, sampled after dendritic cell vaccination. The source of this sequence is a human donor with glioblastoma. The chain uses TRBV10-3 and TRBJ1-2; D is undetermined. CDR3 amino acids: CAISELEGVGYTF. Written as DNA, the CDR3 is TGTGCCATCAGTGAGTTAGAGGGAGTAGGCTACACCTTC.